The rows below give T cell receptor beta chains drawn from one sample of a study of CD8 T cells in Susac syndrome. TCRdb recomputed calls from the immunoSEQ multiplex PCR reads with MiXCR, one row per CDR3 protein. The repertoire holds around 81,000 distinct CDR3 sequences, with about 94% as singletons. Sequenced input: CD8+ T cells from PBMCs. The receptors originated from a human donor with Susac syndrome. The CDR3 runs from the conserved cysteine through the conserved F or W. A D gene is named only where the DNA matches it firmly. Clone size is given for some rows only: seen once, a few or many times, or a class if the clone is expanded.

CDR3,DNA,J,V,length,D,size
CASSFPGGSEQYF,TGTGCCAGCAGTTTCCCGGGGGGGAGCGAGCAGTACTTC,TRBJ2-7,TRBV27,13,TRBD2,NA
CAWTPGGNYGYTF,TGTGCCTGGACTCCGGGGGGGAACTATGGCTACACCTTC,TRBJ1-2,TRBV30,13,NA,NA
CASRGTGVYEQYF,TGTGCCAGTAGGGGGACAGGGGTCTACGAGCAGTACTTC,TRBJ2-7,TRBV19,13,TRBD1,once
CASSPILAGERETQYF,TGTGCCAGCAGCCCCATTCTAGCGGGGGAGAGGGAGACCCAGTACTTC,TRBJ2-5,TRBV7-9,16,TRBD2,NA
CATSSGTGRGLAEKLFF,TGTGCCACCAGCAGTGGGACAGGGAGGGGTCTTGCTGAAAAACTGTTTTTT,TRBJ1-4,TRBV15,17,TRBD1,NA
CASSFSRFYEQYF,TGTGCCAGCAGTTTTAGCAGATTCTACGAGCAGTACTTC,TRBJ2-7,TRBV12-3/TRBV12-4,13,NA,NA
CASSRAGGYNEQFF,TGTGCCAGCAGTAGAGCGGGGGGTTACAATGAGCAGTTCTTC,TRBJ2-1,TRBV6-6,14,TRBD2,NA
CASRPDREPYEQYF,TGTGCCAGCAGACCCGACAGGGAGCCCTACGAGCAGTACTTC,TRBJ2-7,TRBV3-1,14,TRBD1,NA
CASSFYGPGELFF,TGTGCCAGCAGCTTTTATGGGCCCGGGGAGCTGTTTTTT,TRBJ2-2,TRBV3-1,13,NA,NA
CSAGSPSGMYNEQFF,TGCAGTGCTGGGTCTCCTAGCGGGATGTACAATGAGCAGTTCTTC,TRBJ2-1,TRBV20-1,15,TRBD2,once
CASSPSEASGRYEQFF,TGTGCCAGCAGCCCTAGTGAGGCTAGCGGGAGGTATGAGCAGTTCTTC,TRBJ2-1,TRBV13,16,TRBD2,NA
CSAGGLDGTDTQYF,TGCAGTGCTGGGGGACTAGATGGCACAGATACGCAGTATTTT,TRBJ2-3,TRBV20-1,14,TRBD2,NA
CASSAGLAASTDTQYF,TGTGCCAGCAGCGCGGGACTAGCGGCTTCCACAGATACGCAGTATTTT,TRBJ2-3,TRBV9,16,TRBD2,NA
CASSHSLHRERFDGYTF,TGTGCCAGCAGCCATTCCCTTCACAGAGAACGTTTCGATGGCTACACCTTC,TRBJ1-2,TRBV3-1,17,NA,NA
CASSGVGNSPLHF,TGTGCCAGCAGCGGGGTGGGTAATTCACCCCTCCACTTT,TRBJ1-6,TRBV6-5,13,NA,NA
CATSSLDRGYEQYF,TGTGCCACCAGTTCCTTGGACAGGGGCTACGAGCAGTACTTC,TRBJ2-7,TRBV24-1,14,TRBD1,NA
CASSVGGDYSYTF,TGTGCCAGCAGCGTAGGAGGAGACTATAGCTACACCTTC,TRBJ1-2,TRBV9,13,NA,once
CASSHGRGQGAYEQYF,TGTGCCAGCAGCCACGGTCGAGGACAGGGAGCCTACGAGCAGTACTTC,TRBJ2-7,TRBV28,16,TRBD1,once
CASTGVNTEAFF,TGTGCCAGCACCGGGGTGAACACTGAAGCTTTCTTT,TRBJ1-1,TRBV4-2,12,NA,NA
CAWSHTGEEQYF,TGTGCCTGGAGTCACACCGGTGAGGAGCAGTACTTC,TRBJ2-7,TRBV30,12,NA,NA
CSASEGGNQETQYF,TGCAGTGCTAGCGAGGGGGGGAACCAAGAGACCCAGTACTTC,TRBJ2-5,TRBV20-1,14,NA,NA
CSVVQGPHEQYF,TGCAGCGTTGTACAGGGGCCCCACGAGCAGTACTTC,TRBJ2-7,TRBV29-1,12,TRBD1,NA
CASSHPGKRHGYTF,TGCGCCAGCAGTCACCCGGGGAAGCGCCATGGCTACACCTTC,TRBJ1-2,TRBV23-1,14,NA,NA
CASSASGDSGYEQYF,TGTGCCAGTAGTGCATCGGGGGACAGCGGCTACGAGCAGTACTTC,TRBJ2-7,TRBV19,15,NA,NA
CAISEDRGTQPQHF,TGTGCCATCAGTGAGGACAGGGGGACTCAGCCCCAGCATTTT,TRBJ1-5,TRBV10-3,14,TRBD1,NA
CASSPGQTEQFF,TGTGCCAGCAGTCCCGGACAGACTGAGCAGTTCTTC,TRBJ2-1,TRBV6-5,12,NA,NA
CASSRLAGGPVEQFF,TGTGCCAGCAGTCGACTAGCGGGAGGGCCGGTTGAGCAGTTCTTC,TRBJ2-1,TRBV12-3/TRBV12-4,15,TRBD2,NA
CASSQEGARHLPSGYTF,TGTGCCAGCAGCCAAGAAGGGGCGAGGCACCTCCCCTCTGGCTACACCTTC,TRBJ1-2,TRBV3-1,17,NA,NA
CASSGGGIYEQYF,TGCGCCAGCAGCGGCGGGGGGATCTACGAGCAGTACTTC,TRBJ2-7,TRBV5-1,13,TRBD2,NA
CASSQDRREQYF,TGCGCCAGCAGCCAAGATAGACGCGAGCAGTACTTC,TRBJ2-7,TRBV4-3,12,NA,NA
CASRPSQSTWRETQYF,TGTGCCAGCAGACCCTCCCAATCGACCTGGAGGGAGACCCAGTACTTC,TRBJ2-5,TRBV27,16,NA,NA
CASRPGTTNTGELFF,TGTGCCAGCAGACCCGGGACTACAAACACCGGGGAGCTGTTTTTT,TRBJ2-2,TRBV7-8,15,TRBD2,NA
CATSSPRDRGGELFF,TGTGCCACCAGCAGCCCCAGGGATCGGGGCGGGGAGCTGTTTTTT,TRBJ2-2,TRBV15,15,NA,NA
CASSLLPDRGSYEQYF,TGCGCCAGCAGCTTGCTCCCGGACAGGGGTTCGTACGAGCAGTACTTC,TRBJ2-7,TRBV5-1,16,TRBD1,NA
CASTLVPGVYNEQFF,TGTGCCAGCACCTTAGTTCCAGGGGTTTACAATGAGCAGTTCTTC,TRBJ2-1,TRBV7-9,15,NA,NA
CATSREQGASNEQFF,TGTGCCACCAGCAGAGAGCAGGGGGCCAGCAATGAGCAGTTCTTC,TRBJ2-1,TRBV15,15,TRBD1,NA
CASSEMGTGPYEQYF,TGTGCCAGCAGTGAAATGGGGACAGGTCCCTACGAGCAGTACTTC,TRBJ2-7,TRBV2,15,TRBD1,NA
CASTRRTTDEQFF,TGTGCCAGCACGAGGCGAACGACGGATGAGCAGTTCTTC,TRBJ2-1,TRBV27,13,NA,once
CASSQGGGWRSYEQYF,TGTGCCAGCAGCCAAGGCGGCGGGTGGAGGTCCTACGAGCAGTACTTC,TRBJ2-7,TRBV3-1,16,NA,NA
CTKGPTALITEAFF,TGTACTAAGGGACCGACTGCTCTTATTACTGAAGCTTTCTTT,TRBJ1-1,TRBV9,14,NA,once
CASSMRTDTQYF,TGTGCCAGTAGTATGAGAACAGATACGCAGTATTTT,TRBJ2-3,TRBV19,12,NA,NA
CASSFGGTEAFF,TGTGCCAGCAGCTTTGGGGGCACTGAAGCTTTCTTT,TRBJ1-1,TRBV13,12,NA,NA
CASSPDRAEGGLFF,TGCGCCAGCAGCCCGGACAGGGCGGAGGGGGGACTGTTTTTT,TRBJ1-4,TRBV4-3,14,TRBD1,NA
CASRKGEVIGEETQYF,TGTGCCAGTCGGAAAGGAGAGGTCATCGGAGAAGAGACCCAGTACTTC,TRBJ2-5,TRBV2,16,NA,NA
CSARRGLVPLSYEQYF,TGCAGTGCTAGACGGGGACTAGTCCCTCTCTCCTACGAGCAGTACTTC,TRBJ2-7,TRBV20-1,16,TRBD2,NA
CASELDREETQYF,TGTGCCAGTGAGCTTGACAGAGAAGAGACCCAGTACTTC,TRBJ2-5,TRBV12-3/TRBV12-4,13,NA,NA
CASRVDSFAGANVLTF,TGTGCCAGCAGGGTTGACAGTTTTGCCGGGGCCAACGTCCTGACTTTC,TRBJ2-6,TRBV6-6,16,NA,NA
CSARNSGGAGSIYEQYF,TGCAGTGCTAGAAATTCCGGTGGGGCAGGGTCAATCTACGAGCAGTACTTC,TRBJ2-7,TRBV20-1,17,NA,NA
CASSPGTSADGELFF,TGTGCCAGCAGCCCTGGGACTAGCGCGGACGGGGAGCTGTTTTTT,TRBJ2-2,TRBV12-3/TRBV12-4,15,TRBD2,once
CASSYPPDDEQYF,TGTGCCAGCAGCTATCCCCCGGACGACGAGCAGTACTTC,TRBJ2-7,TRBV11-2,13,NA,NA